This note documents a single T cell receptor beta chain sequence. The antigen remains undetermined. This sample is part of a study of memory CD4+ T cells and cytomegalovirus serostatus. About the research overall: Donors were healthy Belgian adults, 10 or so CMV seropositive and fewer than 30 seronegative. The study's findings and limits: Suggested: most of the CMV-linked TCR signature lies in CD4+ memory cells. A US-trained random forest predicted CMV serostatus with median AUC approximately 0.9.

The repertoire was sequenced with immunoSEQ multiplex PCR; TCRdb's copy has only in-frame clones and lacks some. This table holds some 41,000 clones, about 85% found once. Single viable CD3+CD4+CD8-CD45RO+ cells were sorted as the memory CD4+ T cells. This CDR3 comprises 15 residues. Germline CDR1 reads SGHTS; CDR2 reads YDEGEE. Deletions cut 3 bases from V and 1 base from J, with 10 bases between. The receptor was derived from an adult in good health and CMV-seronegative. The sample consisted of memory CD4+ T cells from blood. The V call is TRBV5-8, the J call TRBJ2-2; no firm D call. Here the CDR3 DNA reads TGTGCCAGCAGCTGGGGATTCGGGAACACCGGGGAGCTGTTTTTT. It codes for CASSWGFGNTGELFF. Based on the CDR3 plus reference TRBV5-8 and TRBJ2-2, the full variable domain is EAGVTQSPTHLIKTRGQQATLRCSPISGHTSVYWYQQALGLGLQFLLWYDEGEERNRGNFPPRFSGRQFPNYSSELNVNALELEDSALYLCASSWGFGNTGELFFGEGSRLTVL.